Listed below are T cell receptor beta chains from one sample, sequenced in a study of T cell repertoires in cytomegalovirus infection. TCRdb re-analysed the reads in MiXCR, keeping a single row per CDR3 protein. The sample carries hundreds of thousands of distinct CDR3 sequences, around a third recorded once. Their recognized antigens are unknown. Material: cultured PBMCs, obtained from culture after CMV antigen stimulation. Source of these receptors: a human donor in good health (CMV status not recorded). Some clones in this sample may be carry-over from other donors' samples. Both conserved end residues are part of each CDR3. A D gene is named only where the DNA matches it firmly. Expanded clones get a size class; other rows say once, few or many, or leave the size out.

NA TRBJ2-2 many TRBV7-2 CASSLVPGELFF TGTGCCAGCAGCTTAGTTCCCGGGGAGCTGTTTTTT
NA TRBJ2-5 NA TRBV6-1 CASSEAGGKETQYF TGTGCCAGCAGTGAAGCAGGAGGGAAAGAGACCCAGTACTTC
NA TRBJ1-6 NA TRBV4-1 CASSQGQANNSPLHF TGCGCCAGCAGCCAAGGACAGGCGAATAATTCACCCCTCCACTTT
TRBD2 TRBJ2-7 NA TRBV5-4 CASSSDGGGLYEQYF TGTGCCAGCAGCTCCGACGGGGGGGGACTCTACGAGCAGTACTTC
NA TRBJ2-1 NA TRBV4-2 CASSQRLTQGYNEQFF TGTGCCAGCAGCCAACGGCTTACCCAGGGTTACAATGAGCAGTTCTTC
NA TRBJ2-7 many TRBV7-2 CASSYRAYSYEQYF TGTGCCAGCAGCTATCGGGCTTACTCCTACGAGCAGTACTTC
TRBD1 TRBJ1-2 NA TRBV29-1 CSVRPGQLAHGYTF TGCAGCGTTCGTCCGGGACAGCTAGCCCATGGCTACACCTTC
TRBD1 TRBJ2-7 NA TRBV6-1 CASSTGGRTYEQYF TGTGCCAGCAGTACAGGGGGTCGGACCTACGAGCAGTACTTC
NA TRBJ1-2 NA TRBV10-3 CATTNVGNYGYTF TGTGCCACAACTAACGTGGGGAACTATGGCTACACCTTC
NA TRBJ1-1 NA TRBV7-4 CASSWGGAEAFF TGTGCCAGCAGCTGGGGGGGGGCTGAAGCTTTCTTT
NA TRBJ2-3 NA TRBV20-1 CSAPPWGSTDTQYF TGCAGTGCTCCTCCTTGGGGGAGCACAGATACGCAGTATTTT
NA TRBJ1-5 once TRBV7-4 CASSTGTLAQHF TGTGCCAGCAGCACCGGGACTTTGGCCCAGCATTTT
NA TRBJ1-4 few TRBV7-2 CASSLQGHNEKLFF TGTGCCAGCAGCCTTCAGGGACATAATGAAAAACTGTTTTTT
NA TRBJ1-3 many TRBV7-2 CASSFGPGDTIYF NA
NA TRBJ2-7 NA TRBV27 CASSLALGSTYEQYF TGTGCCAGCAGTTTAGCCCTCGGCAGCACCTACGAGCAGTACTTC
NA TRBJ2-1 NA TRBV6-6 CASSRMEGGLFF TGTGCCAGCAGCCGGATGGAGGGGGGTCTGTTCTTC
TRBD2 TRBJ2-5 NA TRBV20-1 CSAPSHGGASETQYF TGCAGTGCTCCCTCCCACGGGGGGGCGTCAGAGACCCAGTACTTC
NA TRBJ1-1 NA TRBV6-5 CASSDVGLPRAFF TGTGCCAGCAGTGACGTCGGACTACCGCGGGCTTTCTTT
NA TRBJ1-1 NA TRBV19 CASSKWVETEAFF TGTGCCAGTAGTAAATGGGTTGAGACTGAAGCTTTCTTT
TRBD2 TRBJ2-5 few TRBV7-2 CASSLGTSGRAVRKETQYF TGTGCCAGCAGCTTAGGGACTAGCGGGAGGGCCGTTAGGAAAGAGACCCAGTACTTC
TRBD1 TRBJ2-7 few TRBV5-4 CASSLQGSIGSYEQYF TGTGCCAGCAGCTTACAGGGGAGTATCGGCTCCTACGAGCAGTACTTC
NA TRBJ2-1 NA TRBV27 CASRVSAQRNEQFF TGTGCCAGCAGAGTCTCTGCCCAAAGAAATGAGCAGTTCTTC
NA TRBJ1-1 NA TRBV7-6 CASSPSVARGSEAFF TGTGCCAGCAGCCCCTCCGTGGCCAGGGGTTCTGAAGCTTTCTTT
TRBD1 TRBJ1-5 NA TRBV20-1 CSARGGGQDQPQHF TGCAGTGCTAGGGGGGGGGGACAGGATCAGCCCCAGCATTTT
NA TRBJ2-7 NA TRBV18 CASSHLALSLASYEQYF TGTGCCAGCTCACACCTCGCCCTTTCCCTGGCCTCCTACGAGCAGTACTTC
NA TRBJ2-5 NA TRBV4-1 CASSRLLSPRETQYF TGCGCCAGCAGCCGCCTTCTTTCGCCCAGAGAGACCCAGTACTTC
NA TRBJ2-7 few TRBV20-1 CSARHRRSGFKDEQYF TGCAGTGCTAGACACCGACGGTCAGGTTTTAAGGACGAGCAGTACTTC
TRBD2 TRBJ2-1 few TRBV7-2 CASSAIAGGNYNEQFF TGTGCCAGCAGCGCCATAGCGGGGGGAAACTACAATGAGCAGTTCTTC